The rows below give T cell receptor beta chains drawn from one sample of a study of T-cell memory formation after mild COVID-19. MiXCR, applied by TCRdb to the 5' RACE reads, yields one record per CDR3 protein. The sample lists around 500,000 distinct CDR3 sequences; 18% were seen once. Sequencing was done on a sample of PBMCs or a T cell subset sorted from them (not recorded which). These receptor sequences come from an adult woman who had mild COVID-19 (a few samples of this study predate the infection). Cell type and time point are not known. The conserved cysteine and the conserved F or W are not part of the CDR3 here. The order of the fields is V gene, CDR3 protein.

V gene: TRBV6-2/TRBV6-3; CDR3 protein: ASRRGLAVYNEQF
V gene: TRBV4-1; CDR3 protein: ASSQALGYNEQF
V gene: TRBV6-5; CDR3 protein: ASKGQGLHEQY
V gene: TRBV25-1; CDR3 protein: ASSEGTGGAYEQY
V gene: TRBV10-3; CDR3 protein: AISESPRAGPDTQY
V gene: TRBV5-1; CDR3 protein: ASSDDRGISIQY
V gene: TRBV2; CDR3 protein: ASSGTGRIDGYT
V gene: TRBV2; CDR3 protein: ASSVGVGGELF
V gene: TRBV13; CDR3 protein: ASSTRTASGDTQY
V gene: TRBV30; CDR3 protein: AWSVRRGETQY
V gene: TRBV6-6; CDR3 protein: ASSSTMGPNEQF
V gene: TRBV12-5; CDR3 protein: ASGFSSYEQY
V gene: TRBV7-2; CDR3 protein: ASSLVAGTDTQY
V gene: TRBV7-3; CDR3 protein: ASSLFHGENTEAF
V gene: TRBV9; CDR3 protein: ASSVGQGETGELF
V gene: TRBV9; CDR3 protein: ASSVGAIHTDTQY
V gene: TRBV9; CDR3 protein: ASSVETGRLANEKLF
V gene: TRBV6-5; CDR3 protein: ASTGRNTEAF
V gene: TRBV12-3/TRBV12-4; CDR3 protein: ASSQGNGYT
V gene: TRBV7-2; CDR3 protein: ASSARTSGRQETQY
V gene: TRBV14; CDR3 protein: ASSQGSVETQY
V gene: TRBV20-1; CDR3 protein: SARREGQPQH
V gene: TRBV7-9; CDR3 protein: ASSPRTGFYEQY
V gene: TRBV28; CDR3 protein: ASSFRDRRRTYNEQF